This TCR beta chain was recovered during a study of T cell responses to AZD1222 COVID-19 vaccine. Germline trimming cut 4 bases from V and 3 bases from J; bases unmatched to any gene: 9. This CDR3 region has 18 residues. In germline, CDR1 is MNHEY, CDR2 SMNVEV (reference sequence). Repertoires were generated with immunoSEQ multiplex PCR, while TCRdb's copy carries only in-frame clones and drops some. The data contain 90,000 to 120,000 clones, around 94% of them singletons. This TCR derives from an adult in good health. The gene calls are TRBV27 and TRBJ2-1, with TRBD2 matching 13 bases. Sample: peripheral blood, taken on day 0 of AZD1222 vaccination. The CDR3 reads CASSSLLAGGVGYNEQFF. The CDR3 DNA is TGTGCCAGCAGTTCACTACTAGCGGGAGGGGTAGGCTACAATGAGCAGTTCTTC.